What follows describes a single T cell receptor (beta chain). The antigen is not known. Germline V gene sequence: CDR1 SGHTA, CDR2 FQGNSA. The length of the CDR3 is 16 residues. V was cut by 7 bases and J by 0 bases, with 18 bases left in between. This record comes from a study of CD8+ T cells in alopecia areata. Looking at the study overall: Scoring of severity for treated patients was based on percentage of affected scalp area.

It was cDNA, reverse transcribed from extracted RNA, that served as the sequencing template. Sequenced by immunoSEQ multiplex PCR; TCRdb stores in-frame clones only, minus some. The sample records over 120,000 clones, 50% to 65% being singletons. Findings and caveats of the study: Association of baseline CD8+ expansion with response is uncertain owing to one nonresponder.

The treatment: oral pan-JAK inhibitor, 5-10 mg twice daily. Peripheral blood and lesional scalp punch biopsies came from alopecia areata patients. The sequence was obtained from a human donor with alopecia areata. This sequence joins TRBV7-2 and TRBJ1-1; D gene uncertain. Material: CD8+ T cells sorted from blood, obtained at week 4, from a patient treated with tofacitinib. CDR3 nucleotides: TGTGCCAGCAAAACCGGCACCGAAACTATGAACACTGAAGCTTTCTTT. This encodes CASKTGTETMNTEAFF. Using reference TRBV7-2 and TRBJ1-1 for the parts outside the CDR3, the full variable domain is GAGVSQSPSNKVTEKGKDVELRCDPISGHTALYWYRQSLGQGLEFLIYFQGNSAPDKSGLPSDRFSAERTGGSVSTLTIQRTQQEDSAVYLCASKTGTETMNTEAFFGQGTRLTVV.